The sequence of this TCR beta chain was determined in a study of radiotherapy plus CTLA-4 blockade in lung cancer. Study as a whole: Objective responses arose in about 17% of patients, and under 40% experienced disease control. Overall study results and limits: Reports state that early shifts in blood T cell clones, with interferon-beta, best predicted response.

The CDR3 has 15 amino acids. Germline CDR1 SGHAT, CDR2 FQNNGV. CTLA-4 blockade with ipilimumab, together with focal radiation, was given to patients with chemo-refractory metastatic non-small-cell lung cancer. Here immunoSEQ multiplex PCR was the method, and the copy in TCRdb shows in-frame clones only, minus some. Of 50,000 to 70,000 clones in the sample, approximately 82% were seen once. A note on this clone: The antigen is not known. Compared with germline, one end of the junction differs, possibly owing to a read error.

This receptor was taken from a human donor with non-small cell lung cancer whose response to radiotherapy plus ipilimumab could not be evaluated. The gene calls are TRBV11-2 and TRBJ1-2; 7 nucleotides align to TRBD1. The sample here was peripheral blood, taken from a patient treated with radiotherapy plus ipilimumab. CDR3 DNA sequence: TGTGCCAGCAGCTTAGACCAAAAGACAGGGCTTGGCTACGCCTTC. It encodes CASSLDQKTGLGYAF.